This T cell receptor beta chain was sequenced during a study of blood T cell repertoires in COVID-19. Study as a whole: The study drew acute and convalescent COVID-19 samples from the United States, Italy and Spain. PBMCs, B-cell-depleted T cells, or T cells were the source of the cDNA or gDNA that made up the material.

Original methodology: Reference gene primer amplification gave estimated nucleated cell counts. Produced via immunoSEQ multiplex PCR; TCRdb's table is partial and in-frame only. That table supplies the V and J calls and clone size; D and trimming were determined from the DNA. The sample records 250,000 to 300,000 clones, around 83% being singletons. The V end was cut by 5 bases, the J end by 3 bases, with 13 bases between. Per the germline V gene, CDR1 is SGHTA and CDR2 is FQGNSA. This CDR3 comprises 14 residues. Sequenced material: peripheral blood. This sequence originates from a man between 18 and 35 years old with active or convalescent COVID-19. The chain joins TRBV7-2 to TRBJ1-2; D gene uncertain. The CDR3 reads CASSPGERYYGYTF. CDR3 DNA sequence: TGTGCCAGCAGCCCTGGAGAAAGGTACTATGGCTACACCTTC. Looking up the rest from reference TRBV7-2 and TRBJ1-2 gives the full variable domain: GAGVSQSPSNKVTEKGKDVELRCDPISGHTALYWYRQSLGQGLEFLIYFQGNSAPDKSGLPSDRFSAERTGGSVSTLTIQRTQQEDSAVYLCASSPGERYYGYTFGSGTRLTVV.